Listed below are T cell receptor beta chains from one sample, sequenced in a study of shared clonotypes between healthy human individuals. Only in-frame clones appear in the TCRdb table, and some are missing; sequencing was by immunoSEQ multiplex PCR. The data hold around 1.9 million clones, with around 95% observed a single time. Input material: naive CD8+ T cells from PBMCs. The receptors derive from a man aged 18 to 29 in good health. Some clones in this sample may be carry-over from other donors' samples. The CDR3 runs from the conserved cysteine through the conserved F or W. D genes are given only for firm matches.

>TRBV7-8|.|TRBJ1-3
CASSPRGQVSVIDTIYF
TGTGCCAGCAGCCCCCGTGGCCAGGTCTCAGTGATCGACACCATATATTTT
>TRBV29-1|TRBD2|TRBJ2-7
CSVFLAGSSYEQYF
TGCAGCGTCTTTCTAGCGGGGAGCTCCTACGAGCAGTACTTC
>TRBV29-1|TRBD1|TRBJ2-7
CSGTGGSSYEQYF
TGCAGCGGAACAGGGGGAAGCTCCTACGAGCAGTACTTC
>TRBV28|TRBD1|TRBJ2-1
CASRLFDRGVNEQFF
TGTGCCAGCAGGTTATTTGACAGGGGTGTGAATGAGCAGTTCTTC
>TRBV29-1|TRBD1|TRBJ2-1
CSLNRGYDYNEQFF
TGCAGCTTGAACAGGGGGTACGACTACAATGAGCAGTTCTTC
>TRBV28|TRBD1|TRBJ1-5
CASSEGGSQPQHF
TGTGCCAGCAGTGAAGGGGGCAGCCAGCCCCAGCATTTT
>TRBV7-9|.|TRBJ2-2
CASSPLGAPGELFF
TGTGCCAGCAGCCCCCTGGGGGCTCCCGGGGAGCTGTTTTTT
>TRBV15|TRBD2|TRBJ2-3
CATSGRGRHWTDTQYF
TGTGCCACCAGCGGGAGGGGACGGCATTGGACAGATACGCAGTATTTT
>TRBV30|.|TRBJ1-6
CAWSWTENSPLHF
TGTGCCTGGAGTTGGACAGAAAATTCACCCCTCCACTTT
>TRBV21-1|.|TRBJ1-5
CASSKSLYGARENQPQHF
TGTGCCAGCAGCAAATCATTGTATGGAGCGCGTGAGAATCAGCCCCAGCATTTT
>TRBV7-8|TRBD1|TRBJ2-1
CASSTRRTGWGNEQFF
TGTGCCAGCAGCACTCGAAGGACAGGCTGGGGAAATGAGCAGTTCTTC
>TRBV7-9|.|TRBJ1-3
CASSSELGERRNTIYF
TGTGCCAGCAGCTCCGAATTGGGCGAACGAAGAAACACCATATATTTT
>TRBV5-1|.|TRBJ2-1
CASSLPQREFAYNEQFF
TGCGCCAGCAGCTTGCCCCAACGGGAGTTCGCCTACAATGAGCAGTTCTTC
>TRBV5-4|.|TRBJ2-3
CASTFGSTDTQYF
TGTGCCAGCACCTTCGGAAGCACAGATACGCAGTATTTT
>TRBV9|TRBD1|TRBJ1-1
CASSEGQGGTEAFF
TGTGCCAGCAGCGAGGGACAGGGGGGCACTGAAGCTTTCTTT
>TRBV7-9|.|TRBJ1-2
CASSFPGEGLNYGYTF
TGTGCCAGCAGCTTCCCAGGGGAGGGCCTTAACTATGGCTACACCTTC
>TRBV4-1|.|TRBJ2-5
CASSLIRGETQYF
TGCGCCAGCAGCCTCATCCGGGGAGAGACCCAGTACTTC
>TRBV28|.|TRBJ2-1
CASSRGGEQFF
TGTGCCAGCAGCCGGGGAGGTGAGCAGTTCTTC
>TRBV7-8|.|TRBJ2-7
CASSLRTSYEQYF
TGTGCCAGCAGCCTACGAACATCCTACGAGCAGTACTTC
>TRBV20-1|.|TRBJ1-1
CSARQGEAFF
TGCAGTGCTAGGCAGGGGGAAGCTTTCTTT
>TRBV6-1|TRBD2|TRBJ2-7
CASSGPIAGGLPSYEQYF
TGTGCCAGCAGTGGACCCATAGCGGGAGGCCTACCCTCCTACGAGCAGTACTTC
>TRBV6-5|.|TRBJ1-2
CASSYSIIDYGYTF
TGTGCCAGCAGTTACTCGATAATCGACTATGGCTACACCTTC
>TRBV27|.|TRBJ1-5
CASSLSVGNQPQHF
TGTGCCAGCAGTTTATCGGTGGGCAATCAGCCCCAGCATTTT
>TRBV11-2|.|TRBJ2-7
CASSLIRALSYEQYF
TGTGCCAGCAGCTTAATCAGGGCCCTTTCCTACGAGCAGTACTTC
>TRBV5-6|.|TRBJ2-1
CASRMKAGTLTYNEQFF
TGTGCCAGCAGGATGAAAGCCGGGACGTTGACCTACAATGAGCAGTTCTTC
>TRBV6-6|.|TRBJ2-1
CASSGLGNEQFF
TGTGCCAGCAGTGGCTTAGGGAATGAGCAGTTCTTC
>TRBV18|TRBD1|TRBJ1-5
CASSPPGTGVLYQPQHF
TGTGCCAGCTCACCCCCCGGGACAGGGGTTTTGTATCAGCCCCAGCATTTT
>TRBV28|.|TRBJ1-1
CASSLWGPEAFF
TGTGCCAGCAGTTTATGGGGGCCCGAAGCTTTCTTT
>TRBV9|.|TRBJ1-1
CASSAGPSGVEAFF
TGTGCCAGCAGCGCGGGTCCCTCGGGGGTTGAAGCTTTCTTT
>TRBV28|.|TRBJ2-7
CASSPIGTALEQYF
TGTGCCAGCAGCCCTATCGGGACCGCTTTGGAGCAGTACTTC
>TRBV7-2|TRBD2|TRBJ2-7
CASSPAGDYEQYF
TGTGCCAGCAGCCCCGCGGGGGACTACGAGCAGTACTTC
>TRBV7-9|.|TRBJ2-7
CASSSSRSYEQYF
TGTGCCAGCAGCTCGTCCAGGTCCTACGAGCAGTACTTC
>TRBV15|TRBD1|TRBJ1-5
CATSSYRGSNQPQHF
TGTGCCACCAGCTCCTACAGGGGGAGCAATCAGCCCCAGCATTTT
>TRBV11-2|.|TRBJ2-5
CASSARRQETQYF
TGTGCCAGCAGCGCCAGAAGACAAGAGACCCAGTACTTC
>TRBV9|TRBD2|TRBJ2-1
CASSVGLAGYEQFF
TGTGCCAGCAGCGTCGGACTAGCGGGATATGAGCAGTTCTTC
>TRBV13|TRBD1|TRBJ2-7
CASRSTGGADEQYF
TGTGCCAGCAGATCAACAGGGGGAGCGGACGAGCAGTACTTC
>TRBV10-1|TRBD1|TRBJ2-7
CASSGTGTYEQYF
TGCGCCAGCAGCGGGACAGGGACCTACGAGCAGTACTTC
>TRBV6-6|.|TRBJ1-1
CASSYPGALNTEAFF
TGTGCCAGCAGTTACCCAGGGGCGTTGAACACTGAAGCTTTCTTT
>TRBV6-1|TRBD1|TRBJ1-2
CASTQLQGAYGYTF
TGTGCCAGCACCCAGTTGCAGGGGGCCTATGGCTACACCTTC
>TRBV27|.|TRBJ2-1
CASNPSPSVPYNEQFF
TGTGCCAGCAATCCCTCGCCGAGTGTGCCCTACAATGAGCAGTTCTTC
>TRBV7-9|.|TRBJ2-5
CASSADSPWETQYF
TGTGCCAGCAGCGCGGACAGCCCTTGGGAGACCCAGTACTTC
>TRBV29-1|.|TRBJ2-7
CSAVGGAASDDEQYF
TGCAGCGCGGTGGGGGGGGCAGCTAGTGACGACGAGCAGTACTTC